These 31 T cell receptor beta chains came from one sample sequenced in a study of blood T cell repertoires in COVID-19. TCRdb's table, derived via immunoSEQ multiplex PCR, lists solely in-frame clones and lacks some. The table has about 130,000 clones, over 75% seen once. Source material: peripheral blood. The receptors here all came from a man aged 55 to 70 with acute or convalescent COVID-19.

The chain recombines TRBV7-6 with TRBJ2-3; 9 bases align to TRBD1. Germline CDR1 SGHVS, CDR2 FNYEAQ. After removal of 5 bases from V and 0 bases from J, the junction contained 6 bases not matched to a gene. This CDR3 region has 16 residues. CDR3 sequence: CASSLTQGASTDTQYF. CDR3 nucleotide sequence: TGTGCCAGCAGCCTGACACAGGGGGCGAGCACAGATACGCAGTATTTT.

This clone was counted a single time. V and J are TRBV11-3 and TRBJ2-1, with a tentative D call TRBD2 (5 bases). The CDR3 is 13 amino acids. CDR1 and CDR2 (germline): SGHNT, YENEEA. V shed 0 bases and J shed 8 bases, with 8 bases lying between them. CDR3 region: CASSLDSRDEQFF. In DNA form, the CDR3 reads TGTGCCAGCAGCTTAGATTCGCGGGATGAGCAGTTCTTC.

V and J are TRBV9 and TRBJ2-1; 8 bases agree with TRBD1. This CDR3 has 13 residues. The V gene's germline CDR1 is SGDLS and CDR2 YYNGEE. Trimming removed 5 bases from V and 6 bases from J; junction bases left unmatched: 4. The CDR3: CASSAGTGNEQFF. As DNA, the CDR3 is TGTGCCAGCAGTGCAGGGACAGGCAATGAGCAGTTCTTC.

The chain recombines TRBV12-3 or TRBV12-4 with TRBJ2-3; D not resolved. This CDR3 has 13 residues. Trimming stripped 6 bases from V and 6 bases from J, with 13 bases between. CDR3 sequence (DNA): TGTGCCAGCAGCATGGGTTCGCGGGATACGCAGTATTTT. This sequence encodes CASSMGSRDTQYF.

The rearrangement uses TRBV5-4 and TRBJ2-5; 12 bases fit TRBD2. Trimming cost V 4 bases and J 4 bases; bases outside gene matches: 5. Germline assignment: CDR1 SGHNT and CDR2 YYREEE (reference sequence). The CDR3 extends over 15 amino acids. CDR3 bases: TGTGCCAGCAGCCGCCGACTAGCGGGAGCAGAGACCCAGTACTTC. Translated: CASSRRLAGAETQYF.

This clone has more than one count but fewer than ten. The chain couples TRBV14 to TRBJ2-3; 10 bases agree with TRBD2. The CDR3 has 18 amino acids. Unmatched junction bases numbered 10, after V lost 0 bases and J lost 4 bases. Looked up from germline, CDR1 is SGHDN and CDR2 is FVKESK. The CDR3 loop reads CASSQEAWSGRAADTQYF. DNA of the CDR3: TGTGCCAGCAGCCAAGAGGCATGGAGCGGGAGGGCGGCAGATACGCAGTATTTT.

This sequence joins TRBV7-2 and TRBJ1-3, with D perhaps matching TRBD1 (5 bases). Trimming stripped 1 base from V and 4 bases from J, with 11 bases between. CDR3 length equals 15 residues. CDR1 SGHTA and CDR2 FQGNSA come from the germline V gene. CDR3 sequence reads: CASSLVAGLGNTIYF. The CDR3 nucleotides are TGTGCCAGCAGCTTAGTCGCAGGGCTGGGAAACACCATATATTTT.

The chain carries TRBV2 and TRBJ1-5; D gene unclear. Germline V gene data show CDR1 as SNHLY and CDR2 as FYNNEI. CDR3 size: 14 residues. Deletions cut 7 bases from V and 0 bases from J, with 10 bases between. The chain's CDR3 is CASKEEYSNQPQHF. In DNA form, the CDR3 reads TGTGCCAGCAAAGAGGAATATAGCAATCAGCCCCAGCATTTT.

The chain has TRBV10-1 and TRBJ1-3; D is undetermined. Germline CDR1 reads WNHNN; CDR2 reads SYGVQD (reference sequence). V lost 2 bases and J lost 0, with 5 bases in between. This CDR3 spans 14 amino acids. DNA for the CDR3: TGCGCCAGCAGTGAGGCCGGCTCTGGAAACACCATATATTTT. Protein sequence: CASSEAGSGNTIYF.

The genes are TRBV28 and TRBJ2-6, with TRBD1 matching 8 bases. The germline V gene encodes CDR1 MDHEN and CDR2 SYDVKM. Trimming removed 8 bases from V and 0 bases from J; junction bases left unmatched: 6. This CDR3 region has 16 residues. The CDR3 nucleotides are TGTGCCAGCGGAGGGACAGGCTTCTCTGGGGCCAACGTCCTGACTTTC. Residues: CASGGTGFSGANVLTF. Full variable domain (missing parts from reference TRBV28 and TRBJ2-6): DVKVTQSSRYLVKRTGEKVFLECVQDMDHENMFWYRQDPGLGLRLIYFSYDVKMKEKGDIPEGYSVSREKKERFSLILESASTNQTSMYLCASGGTGFSGANVLTFGAGSRLTVL.

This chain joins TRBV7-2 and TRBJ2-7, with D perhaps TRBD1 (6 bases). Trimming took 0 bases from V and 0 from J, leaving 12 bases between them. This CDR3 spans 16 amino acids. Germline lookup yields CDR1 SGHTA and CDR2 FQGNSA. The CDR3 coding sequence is TGTGCCAGCAGCTTAGCAATTTACAGGGACTCCTACGAGCAGTACTTC. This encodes CASSLAIYRDSYEQYF.

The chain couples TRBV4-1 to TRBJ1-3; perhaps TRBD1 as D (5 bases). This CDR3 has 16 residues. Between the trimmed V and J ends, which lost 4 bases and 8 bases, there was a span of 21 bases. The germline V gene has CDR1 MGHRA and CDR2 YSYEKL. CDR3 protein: CASSPLSGGWRDTIYF. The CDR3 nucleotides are TGCGCCAGCAGCCCGCTATCGGGGGGATGGAGGGACACCATATATTTT.

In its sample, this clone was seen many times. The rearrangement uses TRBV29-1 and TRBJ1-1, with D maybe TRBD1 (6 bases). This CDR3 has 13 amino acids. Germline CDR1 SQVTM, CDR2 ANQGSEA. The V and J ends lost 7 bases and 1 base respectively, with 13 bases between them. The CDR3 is CSATGHPNTEAFF. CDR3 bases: TGCAGCGCCACGGGACACCCGAACACTGAAGCTTTCTTT. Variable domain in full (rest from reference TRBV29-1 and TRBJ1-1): SAVISQKPSRDICQRGTSLTIQCQVDSQVTMMFWYRQQPGQSLTLIATANQGSEATYESGFVIDKFPISRPNLTFSTLTVSNMSPEDSSIYLCSATGHPNTEAFFGQGTRLTVV.

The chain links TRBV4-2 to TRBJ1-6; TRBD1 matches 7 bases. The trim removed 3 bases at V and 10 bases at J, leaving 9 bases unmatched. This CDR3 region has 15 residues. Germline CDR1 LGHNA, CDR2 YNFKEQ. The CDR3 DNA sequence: TGTGCCAGCAGCCAGGCTACAGGGGATGGATCACCCCTCCACTTT. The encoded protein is CASSQATGDGSPLHF.

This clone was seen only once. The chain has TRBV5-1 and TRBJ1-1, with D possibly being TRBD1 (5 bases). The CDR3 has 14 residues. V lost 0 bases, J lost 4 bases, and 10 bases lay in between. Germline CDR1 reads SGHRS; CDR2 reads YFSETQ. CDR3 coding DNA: TGCGCCAGCAGCTTGGCTCAGGGTGGCACTGAAGCTTTCTTT. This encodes CASSLAQGGTEAFF.

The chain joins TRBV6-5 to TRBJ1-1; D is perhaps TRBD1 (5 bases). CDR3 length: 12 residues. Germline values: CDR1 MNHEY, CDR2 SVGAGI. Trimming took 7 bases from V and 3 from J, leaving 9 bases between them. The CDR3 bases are TGTGCCAGCACTGGGGGGTACACTGAAGCTTTCTTT. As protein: CASTGGYTEAFF.

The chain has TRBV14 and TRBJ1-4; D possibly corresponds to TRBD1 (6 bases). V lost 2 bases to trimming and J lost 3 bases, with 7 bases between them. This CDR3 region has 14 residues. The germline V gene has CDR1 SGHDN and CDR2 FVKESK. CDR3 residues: CASSQYRANEKLFF. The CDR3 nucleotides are TGTGCCAGCAGCCAATACAGGGCTAATGAAAAACTGTTTTTT.

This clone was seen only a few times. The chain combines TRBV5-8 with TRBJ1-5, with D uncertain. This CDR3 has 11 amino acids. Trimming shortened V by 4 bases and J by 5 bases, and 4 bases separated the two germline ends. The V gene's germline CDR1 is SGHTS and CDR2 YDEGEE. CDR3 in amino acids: CASSPDQPQHF. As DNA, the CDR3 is TGTGCCAGCAGCCCCGATCAGCCCCAGCATTTT.

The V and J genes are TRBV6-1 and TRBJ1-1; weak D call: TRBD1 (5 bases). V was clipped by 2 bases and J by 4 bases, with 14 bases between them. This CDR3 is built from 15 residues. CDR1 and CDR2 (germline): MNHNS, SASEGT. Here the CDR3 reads CASSELGVVGTEAFF. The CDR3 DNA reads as TGTGCCAGCAGTGAATTAGGGGTGGTCGGCACTGAAGCTTTCTTT.

The chain's CDR3 is CASSRRGDNTEAFF. As DNA, the CDR3 is TGTGCCAGCAGCCGTAGAGGAGATAACACTGAAGCTTTCTTT. The chain employs TRBV9 and TRBJ1-1; D gene unclear. Trimming removed 4 bases at V and 2 bases at J, with 12 bases between. Germline V gene lookup returns CDR1 SGDLS and CDR2 YYNGEE. This CDR3 is 14 amino acids long.

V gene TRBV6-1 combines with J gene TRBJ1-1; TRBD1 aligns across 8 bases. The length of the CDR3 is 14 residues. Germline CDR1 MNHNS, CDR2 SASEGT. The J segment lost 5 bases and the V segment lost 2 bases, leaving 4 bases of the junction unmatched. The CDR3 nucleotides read TGTGCCAGCAGTGAACAGGGGGCATTAACTGAAGCTTTCTTT. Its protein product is CASSEQGALTEAFF.

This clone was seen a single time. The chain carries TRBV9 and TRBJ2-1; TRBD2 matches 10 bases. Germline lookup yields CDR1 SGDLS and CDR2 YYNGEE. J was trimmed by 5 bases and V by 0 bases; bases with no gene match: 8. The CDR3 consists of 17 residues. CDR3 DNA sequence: TGTGCCAGCAGCGTAGCTACAACTAGCGGGACGCACAATGAGCAGTTCTTC. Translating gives CASSVATTSGTHNEQFF.

As DNA, the CDR3 is TGTGCCTGGAGCCAAGGGAGAAATAGCAATCAGCCCCAGCATTTT. Translating it yields CAWSQGRNSNQPQHF. V gene TRBV30 combines with J gene TRBJ1-5, with no clear D. V shed 3 bases and J shed 0 bases, with 12 bases lying between them. CDR3 length equals 15 residues. From germline, CDR1 is GTSNPN and CDR2 SVGIG (reference sequence).

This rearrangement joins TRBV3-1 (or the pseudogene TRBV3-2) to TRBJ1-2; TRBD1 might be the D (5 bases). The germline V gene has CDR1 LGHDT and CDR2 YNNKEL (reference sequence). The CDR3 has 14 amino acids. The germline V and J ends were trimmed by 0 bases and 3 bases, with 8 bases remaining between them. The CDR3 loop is CASSQERGYYGYTF. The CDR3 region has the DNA TGTGCCAGCAGCCAAGAGCGGGGGTACTATGGCTACACCTTC.

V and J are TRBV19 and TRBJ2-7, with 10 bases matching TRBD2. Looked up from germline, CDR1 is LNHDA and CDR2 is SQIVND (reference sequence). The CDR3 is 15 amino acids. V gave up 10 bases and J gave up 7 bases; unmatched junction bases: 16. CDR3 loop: CATTVGASGSGEQYF. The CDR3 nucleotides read TGTGCCACCACGGTGGGGGCTAGCGGGAGCGGGGAGCAGTACTTC.

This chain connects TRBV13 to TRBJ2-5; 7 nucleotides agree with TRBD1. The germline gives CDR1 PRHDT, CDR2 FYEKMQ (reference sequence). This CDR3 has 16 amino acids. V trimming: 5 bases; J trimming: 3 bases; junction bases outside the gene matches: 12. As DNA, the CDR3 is TGTGCCAGCAGCCGGCCCGGGACAGCCCCAAAAGAGACCCAGTACTTC. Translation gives CASSRPGTAPKETQYF.

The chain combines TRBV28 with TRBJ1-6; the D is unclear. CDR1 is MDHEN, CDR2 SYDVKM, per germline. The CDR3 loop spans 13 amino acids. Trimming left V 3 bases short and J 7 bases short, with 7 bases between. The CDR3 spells CASSFSGNSPLHF. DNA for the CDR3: TGTGCCAGCAGTTTTTCGGGAAATTCACCCCTCCACTTT.

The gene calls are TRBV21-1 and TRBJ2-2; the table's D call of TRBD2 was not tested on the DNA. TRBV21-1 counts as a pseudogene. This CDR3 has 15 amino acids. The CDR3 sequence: CASRLLAGCTGELFF. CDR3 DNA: TGTGCCAGCAGGTTGTTAGCGGGTTGCACCGGGGAGCTGTTTTTT.

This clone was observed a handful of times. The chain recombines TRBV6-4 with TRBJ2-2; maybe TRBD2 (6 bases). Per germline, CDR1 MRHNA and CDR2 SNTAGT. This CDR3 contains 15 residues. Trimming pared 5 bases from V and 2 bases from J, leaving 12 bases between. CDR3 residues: CASSSGTYNTGELFF. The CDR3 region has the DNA TGTGCCAGCAGTTCCGGGACTTACAACACCGGGGAGCTGTTTTTT.

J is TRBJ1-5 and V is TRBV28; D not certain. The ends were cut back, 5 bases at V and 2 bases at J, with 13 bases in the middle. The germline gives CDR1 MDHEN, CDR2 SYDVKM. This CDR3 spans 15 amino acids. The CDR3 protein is CASSPRGEGNQPQHF. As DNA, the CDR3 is TGTGCCAGCAGTCCTCGCGGCGAAGGCAATCAGCCCCAGCATTTT.

The CDR3 DNA sequence: TGCGCCAGCAGCTACCAGGGGGCGGGAACTGAAGCTTTCTTT. Its translation is CASSYQGAGTEAFF. The chain carries TRBV5-1 and TRBJ1-1; TRBD1 matches 8 bases. V lost 3 bases to trimming and J lost 5 bases; unmatched junction nucleotides: 6. The germline V gene has CDR1 SGHRS and CDR2 YFSETQ. The CDR3 runs 14 residues.